The clone carrying this TCR beta chain was seen ten or more times. What it binds is not known. The V and J ends lost 0 bases and 9 bases respectively, with 6 bases between them. The CDR3 length is 12 residues. Germline assignment: CDR1 LNHNV and CDR2 YYDKDF (reference sequence). This entry belongs to a study of CD8+CD57+ T cells in acquired aplastic anemia. Study as a whole: The sorted CD4+ and CD8+ cells yielded an average approximately 3.3 ug of DNA. There were 10 million to 12 million reads, on average, for CD4+ cells from healthy donors.

Points from the study as a whole: Shared by patients and controls, almost 30 CD8+ CDR3s were abundant in patients. Simpson's diversity of CD8+ cells was not significantly different in patients compared with controls.

TCR beta VDJ and CDR3 profiles were obtained from a genomic DNA template. TCRdb ran MiXCR on the reads and lists one entry per CDR3 protein. In the table there are 150,000 to 200,000 distinct CDR3 sequences, roughly 40% of which are singletons. Sequencing used sorted CD4+, CD8+, or CD8+CD57+ T cells (not recorded which) from PBMCs. V usage is TRBV15 and J usage is TRBJ2-1, with D possibly TRBD2 on 5 matching bases. This TCR derives from a human donor in good health. CDR3 region: CATSRDRGEQFF. CDR3 DNA sequence: TGTGCCACCAGCAGAGATCGGGGTGAGCAGTTCTTC. Based on the CDR3 plus reference TRBV15 and TRBJ2-1, the full variable domain is DAMVIQNPRYQVTQFGKPVTLSCSQTLNHNVMYWYQQKSSQAPKLLFHYYDKDFNNEADTPDNFQSRRPNTSFCFLDIRSPGLGDTAMYLCATSRDRGEQFFGPGTRLTVL.